Listed here are 11 T cell receptor beta chains from one sample, sequenced in a study of Tregs in tolerant kidney transplant recipients. Mixed chimerism was transient after nonmyeloablative marrow transplants from related graft donors. Data came from immunoSEQ multiplex PCR; TCRdb stores just in-frame clones and leaves some out. The sample gives tens of thousands of clones, 91% of which show up once; around 15% is in the top ten. The sample consisted of CD8+ T cells from blood (PBMCs), taken 24 months after the transplant. All receptors derive from a human patient who received a combined kidney and bone marrow transplant. The graft donor may be the source of some T cells.

This sequence joins TRBV7-9 and TRBJ2-5, with 10 bases aligning to TRBD1. With V trimmed by 1 base and J by 5 bases, 10 bases remained unmatched. The CDR3 extends over 17 amino acids. Germline CDR1 and CDR2: SEHNR and FQNEAQ (reference sequence). CDR3 DNA sequence: TGTGCCAGCAGCTTAGTCGTGAGACAGGGGGCGAAGGAGACCCAGTACTTC. Protein: CASSLVVRQGAKETQYF.

A single count supports this clone. The sample holds other DNA sequences that translate to the same CDR3. The chain joins TRBV7-7 to TRBJ1-6; maybe TRBD1 (6 bases). V shed 5 bases and J shed 4 bases, with 24 bases lying between them. The CDR3 covers 19 residues. Looked up from germline, CDR1 is SSHAT and CDR2 is FNYEAQ (reference sequence). DNA for the CDR3: TGTGCCAGCAGCGCTCGAGCACAGGGCCGACACCATTATAATTCACCCCTCCACTTT. This gives the protein CASSARAQGRHHYNSPLHF.

This clone occurred once. V is TRBV11-3 and J is TRBJ2-1, with D tentatively TRBD1 (6 bases). CDR1 is SGHNT, CDR2 YENEEA, per germline. The CDR3 runs to 15 residues. V gave up 1 base and J gave up 3 bases, with 10 bases separating them. The CDR3 is CASSLGGQRYNEQFF. Written as DNA, the CDR3 is TGTGCCAGCAGCTTAGGTGGACAGCGCTACAATGAGCAGTTCTTC.

The rearrangement uses TRBV4-3 and TRBJ2-2; maybe TRBD1 (6 bases). The length of the CDR3 is 15 residues. The germline V and J ends were trimmed by 4 bases and 2 bases, with 11 bases remaining between them. Per the germline V gene, CDR1 is LGHNA and CDR2 is YSLEER. The CDR3 region has the DNA TGCGCCAGCAGCCTGACAGGTGGAAACACCGGGGAGCTGTTTTTT. Translation: CASSLTGGNTGELFF.

The chain combines TRBV27 with TRBJ1-5, with D possibly being TRBD1 (5 bases). V lost 2 bases and J lost 3, with 11 bases in between. The CDR3 extends over 15 amino acids. Per the germline V gene, CDR1 is MNHEY and CDR2 is SMNVEV (reference sequence). The CDR3 DNA reads TGTGCCAGCAGTTTAGGTCCAGGGTTCAATCAGCCCCAGCATTTT. As protein: CASSLGPGFNQPQHF.

In DNA form, the CDR3 reads TGCGCCAGCAGCCAAGTGGCTCAGATAACCGGGGAGCTGTTTTTT. It translates to CASSQVAQITGELFF. The genes are TRBV4-3 and TRBJ2-2; no clear D gene. The CDR3 totals 15 residues. V was clipped by 1 base and J by 5 bases, with 11 bases between them. In germline, CDR1 is LGHNA, CDR2 YSLEER.

J is TRBJ2-3 and V is TRBV7-3, with D perhaps matching TRBD2 (7 bases). CDR1 and CDR2 (germline): SGHTA, FQGTGA. The CDR3 sequence is 17 residues long. Trimming stripped 5 bases from V and 2 bases from J, with 20 bases between. The DNA for the CDR3 is TGTGCCAGCAGCCCCATGGGGGGCGGGAGAAACACAGATACGCAGTATTTT. This codes for CASSPMGGGRNTDTQYF.

The genes are TRBV11-3 and TRBJ2-1; a weak D match, TRBD2 (6 bases). CDR3 length: 13 residues. Germline V gene lookup returns CDR1 SGHNT and CDR2 YENEEA. Trimming took 5 bases from V and 9 from J, leaving 14 bases between them. The CDR3 is CASSGGVAAEQFF. For the CDR3, the DNA is TGTGCCAGCAGCGGCGGGGTGGCGGCTGAGCAGTTCTTC.

This rearrangement joins TRBV29-1 to TRBJ1-3; 9 bases map to TRBD1. The CDR3 has 15 amino acids. Germline CDR1 SQVTM, CDR2 ANQGSEA. V trimming: 6 bases; J trimming: 0 bases; junction bases outside the gene matches: 6. The CDR3 DNA is TGCAGCGTATCAACAGGGGGCTCCTCTGGAAACACCATATATTTT. It codes for CSVSTGGSSGNTIYF.

The chain links TRBV19 to TRBJ2-5; weak D call: TRBD2 (5 bases). The DNA end lines up better with TRBJ2-7; the J call may be wrong. The CDR3 runs 11 residues. Germline assignment: CDR1 LNHDA and CDR2 SQIVND (reference sequence). CDR3 DNA: TGTGCCAGTAACGAGGGCGGCGAGCAGTACTTC. It translates to CASNEGGEQYF.

The chain combines TRBV4-3 with TRBJ1-2; 7 nucleotides match TRBD1. Per germline, CDR1 LGHNA and CDR2 YSLEER. The CDR3 runs to 14 residues. Trimming took 4 bases from V and 7 from J; bases not matched to a gene: 9. CDR3 sequence (DNA): TGCGCCAGCAGCCCCGGGACAGTCGTGGCTGGCTACACCTTC. This translates into CASSPGTVVAGYTF.